The clone carrying this T cell receptor beta chain was observed a few times. In the original workflow: Reference gene primer amplification gave estimated nucleated cell counts. Sequenced by immunoSEQ multiplex PCR; TCRdb stores in-frame clones only, minus some. V, J and clone size derive from that table, while D and trimming were established from the DNA sequence. The top ten clones hold approximately 2.1% of a sample with fewer than 300,000 clones, 80% to 95% of them seen once. This record belongs to a study of blood T cell repertoires in COVID-19. Overall study: The analysed material was cDNA or gDNA that came from T cells, B-cell-depleted T cells, or PBMCs.

J gave up 0 bases and V 5 bases, and 6 bases lay outside the gene matches. Germline V gene data show CDR1 as KGHSH and CDR2 as LQKENI. The CDR3 runs to 15 residues. The sequenced sample was peripheral blood. The origin of this receptor is a woman younger than 45 with COVID-19, enrolled during active disease. This chain links TRBV18 with TRBJ2-7; 8 bases are a match to TRBD1. In DNA form, the CDR3 reads TGTGCCAGCTCAGTGGGACAGGTAAGCTCCTACGAGCAGTACTTC. It specifies CASSVGQVSSYEQYF.